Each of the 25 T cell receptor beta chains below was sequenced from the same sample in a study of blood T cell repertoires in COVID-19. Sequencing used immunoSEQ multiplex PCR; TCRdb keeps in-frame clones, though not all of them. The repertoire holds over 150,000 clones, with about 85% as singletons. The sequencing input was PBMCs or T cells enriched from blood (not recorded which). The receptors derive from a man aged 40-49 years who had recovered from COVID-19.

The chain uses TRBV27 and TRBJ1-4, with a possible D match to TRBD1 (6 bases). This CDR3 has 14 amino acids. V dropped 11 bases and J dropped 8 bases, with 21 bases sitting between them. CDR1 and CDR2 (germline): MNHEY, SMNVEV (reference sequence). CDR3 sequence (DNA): TGTGCCTGCGGGTGGGGGCCACGTCGAGAAAAACTGTTTTTT. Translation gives CACGWGPRREKLFF.

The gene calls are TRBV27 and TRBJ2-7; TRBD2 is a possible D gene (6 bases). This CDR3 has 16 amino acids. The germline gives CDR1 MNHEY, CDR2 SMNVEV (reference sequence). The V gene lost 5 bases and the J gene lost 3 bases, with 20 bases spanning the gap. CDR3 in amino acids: CASSPGGPTVSYEQYF. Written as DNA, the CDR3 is TGTGCCAGCAGTCCCGGGGGACCGACAGTGAGCTACGAGCAGTACTTC.

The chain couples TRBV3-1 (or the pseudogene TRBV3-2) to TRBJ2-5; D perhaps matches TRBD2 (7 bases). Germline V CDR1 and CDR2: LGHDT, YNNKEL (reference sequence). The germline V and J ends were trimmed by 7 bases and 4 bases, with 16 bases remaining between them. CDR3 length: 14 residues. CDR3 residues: CASTQKGGGETQYF. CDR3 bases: TGTGCCAGCACCCAGAAGGGGGGGGGAGAGACCCAGTACTTC.

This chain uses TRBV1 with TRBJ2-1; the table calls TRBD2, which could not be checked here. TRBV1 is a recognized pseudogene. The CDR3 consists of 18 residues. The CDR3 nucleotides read TGCACCAGCAGCCAAGTGGTTTGCGCGGGAAGCTCCTACAATGAGCAGTTCTTC. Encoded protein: CTSSQVVCAGSSYNEQFF.

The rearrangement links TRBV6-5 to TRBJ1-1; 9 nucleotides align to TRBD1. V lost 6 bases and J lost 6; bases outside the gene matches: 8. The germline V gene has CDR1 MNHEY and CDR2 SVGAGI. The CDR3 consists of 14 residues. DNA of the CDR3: TGTGCCAGCAGAACTACAGGGGGCAATGCTGAAGCTTTCTTT. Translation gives CASRTTGGNAEAFF.

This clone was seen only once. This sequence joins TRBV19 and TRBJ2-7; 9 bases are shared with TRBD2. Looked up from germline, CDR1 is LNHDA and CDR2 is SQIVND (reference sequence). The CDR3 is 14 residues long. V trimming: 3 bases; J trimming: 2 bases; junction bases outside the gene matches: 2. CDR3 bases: TGTGCCAGTAGTATCCTAGCGGGGCCCTACGAGCAGTACTTC. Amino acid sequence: CASSILAGPYEQYF.

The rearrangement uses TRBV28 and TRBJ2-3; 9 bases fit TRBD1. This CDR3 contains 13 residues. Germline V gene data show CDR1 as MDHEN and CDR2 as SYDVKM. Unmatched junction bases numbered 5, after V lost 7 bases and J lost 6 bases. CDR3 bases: TGTGCCAGCACCGGGACAGGGAGGGATACGCAGTATTTT. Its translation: CASTGTGRDTQYF.

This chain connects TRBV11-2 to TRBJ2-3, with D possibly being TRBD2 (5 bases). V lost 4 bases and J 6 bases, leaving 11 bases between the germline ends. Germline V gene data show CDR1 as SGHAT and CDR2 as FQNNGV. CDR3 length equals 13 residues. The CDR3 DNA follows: TGTGCCAGCAGCTCCAGACCGGGGGATACGCAGTATTTT. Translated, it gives CASSSRPGDTQYF.

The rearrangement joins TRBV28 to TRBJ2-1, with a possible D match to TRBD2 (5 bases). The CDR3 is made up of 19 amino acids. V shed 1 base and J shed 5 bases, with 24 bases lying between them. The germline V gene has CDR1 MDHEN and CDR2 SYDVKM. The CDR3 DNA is TGTGCCAGCAGTTTATTTTGGACTTTGGGCTGGCGGACTCACAATGAGCAGTTCTTC. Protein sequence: CASSLFWTLGWRTHNEQFF.

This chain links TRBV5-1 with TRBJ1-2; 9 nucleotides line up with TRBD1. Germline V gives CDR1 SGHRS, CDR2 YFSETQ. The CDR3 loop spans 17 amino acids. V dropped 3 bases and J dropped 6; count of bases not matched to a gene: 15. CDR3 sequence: CASSSGTGLLNYHGYTF. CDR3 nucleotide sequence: TGCGCCAGCAGCTCCGGGACAGGGCTTCTTAACTACCATGGCTACACCTTC.

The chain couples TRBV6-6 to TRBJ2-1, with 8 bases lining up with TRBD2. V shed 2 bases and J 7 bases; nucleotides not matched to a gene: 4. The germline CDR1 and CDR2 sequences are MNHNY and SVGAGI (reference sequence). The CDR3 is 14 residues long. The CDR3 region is CASSYVGGANEQFF. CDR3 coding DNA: TGTGCCAGCAGTTACGTCGGGGGGGCAAATGAGCAGTTCTTC.

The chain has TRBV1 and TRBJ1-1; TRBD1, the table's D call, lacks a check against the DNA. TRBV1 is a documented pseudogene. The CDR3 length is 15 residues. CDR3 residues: CTSSPRDRAFGEAFF. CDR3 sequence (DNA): TGCACCAGCAGCCCCCGGGACAGGGCGTTTGGTGAAGCTTTCTTT.

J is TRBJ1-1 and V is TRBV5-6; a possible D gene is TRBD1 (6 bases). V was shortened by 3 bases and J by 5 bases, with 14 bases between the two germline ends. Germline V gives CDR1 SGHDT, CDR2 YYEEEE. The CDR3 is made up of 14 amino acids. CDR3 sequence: CASSSSGGPTEAFF. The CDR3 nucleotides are TGTGCCAGCAGCTCCTCCGGGGGGCCAACTGAAGCTTTCTTT.

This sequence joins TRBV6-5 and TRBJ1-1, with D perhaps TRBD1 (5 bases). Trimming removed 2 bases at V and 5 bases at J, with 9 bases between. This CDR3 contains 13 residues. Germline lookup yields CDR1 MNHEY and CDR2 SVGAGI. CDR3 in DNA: TGTGCCAGCAGTTACATCAGGGAAACTGAAGCTTTCTTT. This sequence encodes CASSYIRETEAFF.

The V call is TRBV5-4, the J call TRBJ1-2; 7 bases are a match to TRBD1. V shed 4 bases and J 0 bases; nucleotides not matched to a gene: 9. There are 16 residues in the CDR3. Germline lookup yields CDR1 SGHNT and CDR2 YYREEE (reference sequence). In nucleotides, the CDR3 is TGTGCCAGCAGCCCCGGGACAGCGCGAGCTAACTATGGCTACACCTTC. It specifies CASSPGTARANYGYTF.

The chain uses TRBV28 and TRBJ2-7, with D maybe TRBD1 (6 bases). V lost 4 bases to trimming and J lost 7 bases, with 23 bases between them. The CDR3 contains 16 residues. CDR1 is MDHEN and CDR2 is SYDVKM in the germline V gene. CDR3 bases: TGTGCCAGCAGTTCCTTACCCCTTGACAGGCCGGGGGAGCAGTACTTC. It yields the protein CASSSLPLDRPGEQYF.

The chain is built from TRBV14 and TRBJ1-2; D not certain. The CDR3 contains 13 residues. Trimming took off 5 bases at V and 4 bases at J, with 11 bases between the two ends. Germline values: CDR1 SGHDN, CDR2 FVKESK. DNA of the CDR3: TGTGCCAGCAGCGGTCCGGGTGGCTATGGCTACACCTTC. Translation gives CASSGPGGYGYTF.

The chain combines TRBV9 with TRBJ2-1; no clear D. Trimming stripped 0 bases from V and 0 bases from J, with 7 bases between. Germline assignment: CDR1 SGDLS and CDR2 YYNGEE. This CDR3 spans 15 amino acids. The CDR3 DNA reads TGTGCCAGCAGCGTAGAACCCAGCTCCTACAATGAGCAGTTCTTC. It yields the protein CASSVEPSSYNEQFF.

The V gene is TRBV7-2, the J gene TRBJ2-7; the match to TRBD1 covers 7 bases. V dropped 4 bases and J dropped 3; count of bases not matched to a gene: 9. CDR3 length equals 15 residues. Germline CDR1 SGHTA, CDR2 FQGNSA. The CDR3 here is CASSSPGQPVYEQYF. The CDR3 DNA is TGTGCCAGCAGCTCACCGGGACAGCCCGTCTACGAGCAGTACTTC.

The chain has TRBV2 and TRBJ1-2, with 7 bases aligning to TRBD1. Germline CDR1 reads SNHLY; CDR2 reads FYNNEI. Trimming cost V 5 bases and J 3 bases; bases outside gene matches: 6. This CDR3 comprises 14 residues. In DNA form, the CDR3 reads TGTGCCAGCAGTAGACAGGGATCGGACTATGGCTACACCTTC. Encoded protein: CASSRQGSDYGYTF.

The CDR3 region has the DNA TGTGCCAGCAGCTTGGCGCGGTGGGGCACTCAGCCCCAGCATTTT. Translating gives CASSLARWGTQPQHF. This sequence joins TRBV5-8 and TRBJ1-5, with D tentatively TRBD1 (5 bases). Germline V gives CDR1 SGHTS, CDR2 YDEGEE. The V gene lost 0 bases and the J gene lost 6 bases, with 13 bases spanning the gap. This CDR3 has 15 amino acids. The full variable domain, its missing parts supplied by reference TRBV5-8 and TRBJ1-5, is EAGVTQSPTHLIKTRGQQATLRCSPISGHTSVYWYQQALGLGLQFLLWYDEGEERNRGNFPPRFSGRQFPNYSSELNVNALELEDSALYLCASSLARWGTQPQHFGDGTRLSIL.

The CDR3 DNA is TGTGCCAGCAGCGTAGGGACAATCGTAACGGAAAAACTGTTTTTT. Protein product: CASSVGTIVTEKLFF. This chain connects TRBV9 to TRBJ1-4, with a possible D match to TRBD1 (5 bases). The CDR3 totals 15 residues. Germline-derived CDR1 and CDR2 are SGDLS and YYNGEE. V gave up 0 bases and J gave up 8 bases, with 14 bases separating them.

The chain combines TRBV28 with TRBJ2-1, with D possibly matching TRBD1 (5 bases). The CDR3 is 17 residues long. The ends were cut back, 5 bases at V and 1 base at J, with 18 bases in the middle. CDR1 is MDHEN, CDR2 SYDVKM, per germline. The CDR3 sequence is CASSPPGPTVSYNEQFF. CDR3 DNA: TGTGCCAGCAGTCCCCCAGGGCCAACGGTTTCCTACAATGAGCAGTTCTTC. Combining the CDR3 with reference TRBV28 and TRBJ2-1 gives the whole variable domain DVKVTQSSRYLVKRTGEKVFLECVQDMDHENMFWYRQDPGLGLRLIYFSYDVKMKEKGDIPEGYSVSREKKERFSLILESASTNQTSMYLCASSPPGPTVSYNEQFFGPGTRLTVL.

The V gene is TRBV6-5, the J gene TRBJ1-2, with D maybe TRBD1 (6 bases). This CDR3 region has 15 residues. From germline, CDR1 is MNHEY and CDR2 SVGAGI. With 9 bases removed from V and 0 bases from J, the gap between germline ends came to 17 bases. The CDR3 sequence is CASRDKTSANYGYTF. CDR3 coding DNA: TGTGCCAGTCGGGACAAAACCTCAGCTAACTATGGCTACACCTTC.

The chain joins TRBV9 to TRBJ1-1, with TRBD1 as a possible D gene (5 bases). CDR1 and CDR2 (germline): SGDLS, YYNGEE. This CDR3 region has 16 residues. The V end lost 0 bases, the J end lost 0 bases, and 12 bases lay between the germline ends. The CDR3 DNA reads TGTGCCAGCAGCGTAGATTTCGACAGTATGAACACTGAAGCTTTCTTT. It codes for CASSVDFDSMNTEAFF.